These 3 T cell receptor beta chains originate from one sample sequenced in a study of glioma-infiltrating T cells (dated by TCRdb to the mid-2010s). The data were produced on an Illumina MiSeq. TCR alpha and beta CDR3 regions were amplified with the iRepertoire nested amplicon-rescue multiplex PCR (arm-PCR) platform from RNA. TCRdb itself trimmed the public reads at Q25 with fastp, ran MiXCR and retained productive beta chains. Entries are consolidated by CDR3 protein sequence, retaining the most common genes and DNA. Recorded for this sample are a few hundred thousand distinct CDR3 sequences; roughly 41% of them occurred a single time. The ten biggest clones cover around 11% of the sample. Sequenced sample: glioma tissue, nonneoplastic brain tissue, or PBMCs (not recorded which). These receptors were collected from a human donor with low-grade glioma or glioblastoma, undergoing nonglioma brain surgery, or in good health (not recorded which).

This clonotype was observed many times. The chain couples TRBV6-1 to TRBJ2-2, with 10 positions matching TRBD1. The CDR3 sequence is 15 residues long. The ends lost 6 bases at V and 4 bases at J; junction bases unmatched: 5. CDR1 is MNHNS, CDR2 SASEGT, per germline. CDR3 amino acids: CASRAGTGVTGELFF. The CDR3 DNA follows: TGTGCCAGCAGAGCCGGGACAGGGGTCACCGGGGAGCTGTTTTTT.

Only a few counts were recorded for this clonotype. The genes are TRBV19 and TRBJ2-3, with 9 nucleotides matching TRBD2. With 5 bases clipped from V and 2 bases from J, the junction kept 5 bases outside the gene matches. This CDR3 comprises 15 residues. CDR1 and CDR2 (germline): LNHDA, SQIVND (reference sequence). CDR3 nucleotide sequence: TGTGCCAGTAGTCCAAGACTAGCGGACACAGATACGCAGTATTTT. Its translation is CASSPRLADTDTQYF.

The chain recombines TRBV20-1 with TRBJ2-3; D might be TRBD2 (6 bases). Germline V gene sequence: CDR1 DFQATT, CDR2 SNEGSKA (reference sequence). V lost 6 bases and J lost 1, with 11 bases in between. This CDR3 has 13 amino acids. The CDR3 protein is CSAALAGTDTQYF. In DNA, the CDR3 is TGCAGTGCCGCACTAGCAGGCACAGATACGCAGTATTTT.